The sequence of this T cell receptor (beta chain) was determined in a study of blood T cells in healthy people across ages. This clonotype showed up many times. Primed by a sample-barcoded 5' primer and a J-beta primer mix, a second PCR proceeded for roughly 6 to 12 cycles. TCRdb itself ran the 5' RACE reads through MiXCR, one entry per CDR3 protein. Of about 930,000 distinct CDR3 sequences listed, 25% to 30% are singletons. Germline V gene lookup returns CDR1 ENHRY and CDR2 SYGVKD. This CDR3 is 13 amino acids long. Trimming shortened V by 9 bases and J by 0 bases, and 11 bases separated the two germline ends. These same data were also listed under a study on T cells of mothers and their children. As reported in that work: No persistent microchimeric T cell clones were detected.

Sequences were obtained from blood. The chain couples TRBV10-3 to TRBJ1-2; D unresolved. The sequence derives from a middle-aged woman in good health. DNA for the CDR3: TGTGCCATGAAGACTCGAGCTAACTATGGCTACACCTTC. This sequence encodes CAMKTRANYGYTF.